This TCR beta chain is drawn from a study of shared clonotypes between healthy human individuals. At the level of the study: Donors consisted of two women and a few men between 18 and 49.

There are 15 residues in the CDR3. Germline CDR1 reads SGHRS; CDR2 reads YFSETQ. The J segment lost 7 bases and the V segment lost 4 bases, leaving 7 bases of the junction unmatched. Each replicate PCR on the sorted subsets used 150 to 200 ng DNA (approximately 33,000 T cell genomes). How the authors handled the data: Without quality scores, immunoSEQ junctional reads could not be filtered like full-length reads. Generated by immunoSEQ multiplex PCR, the TCRdb table keeps only in-frame clones and is missing some. V and J calls and clone size come straight from that table; D and trimming were deduced from the DNA. The sample yields around 700,000 clones, 60% to 80% seen once.

The receptor was derived from a woman younger than 45 in good health. The chain is built from TRBV5-1 and TRBJ2-1; 11 nucleotides match TRBD2. Material for sequencing was memory CD4+ T cells sorted from blood. The subset here: CD45RA-negative fraction. The CDR3 reads CASSHSSGRSNEQFF. For the CDR3, the DNA is TGCGCCAGCAGCCATTCTAGCGGGAGGTCTAATGAGCAGTTCTTC.